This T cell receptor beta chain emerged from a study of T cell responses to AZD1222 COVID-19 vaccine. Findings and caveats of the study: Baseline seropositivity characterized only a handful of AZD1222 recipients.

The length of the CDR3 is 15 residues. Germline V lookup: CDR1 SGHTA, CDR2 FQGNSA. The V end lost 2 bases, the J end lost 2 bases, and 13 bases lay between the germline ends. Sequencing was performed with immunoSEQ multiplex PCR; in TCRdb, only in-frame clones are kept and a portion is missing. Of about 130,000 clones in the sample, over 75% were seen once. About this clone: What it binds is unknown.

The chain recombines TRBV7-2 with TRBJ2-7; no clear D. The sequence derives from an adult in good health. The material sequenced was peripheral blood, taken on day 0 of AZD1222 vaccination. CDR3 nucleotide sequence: TGTGCCAGCAGCTTACGGCTGGGTTTTGCCTACGAGCAGTACTTC. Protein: CASSLRLGFAYEQYF.